This T cell receptor beta chain was sequenced during a study of human T cells and chemical hapten exposure. Study-wide results and caveats: Donors were affected by alopecia, so their immune reaction might vary from that of healthy individuals.

One entry per CDR3 protein, called by TCRdb with MiXCR from the RACE reads. The sample yields about 400,000 distinct CDR3 sequences, around 6% seen once. This clonotype was found many times. Its antigen is undetermined. Time point in this sample: patch test 2, 6 weeks after DPC sensitization. Treatment denoted: therapeutic diphenylcyclopropenone sensitization with weekly scalp DPC. Trimming shortened V by 7 bases and J by 7 bases, and 17 bases separated the two germline ends. The CDR3 covers 14 residues. Germline V gene data show CDR1 as MNHEY and CDR2 as SVGEGT. The sequence was obtained from a woman between 18 and 30 years old with alopecia areata. Some clones in this sample may be carry-over from other donors' samples. The gene calls are TRBV6-2 or TRBV6-3 and TRBJ1-5; unclear D gene. Here the sequenced sample was whole blood, taken in connection with sensitization to the hapten diphenylcyclopropenone (DPC). CDR3 DNA: TGTGCCAGCACCCGGGCCCAGGCGGGACAGCCCCAGCATTTT. Its translation is CASTRAQAGQPQHF.